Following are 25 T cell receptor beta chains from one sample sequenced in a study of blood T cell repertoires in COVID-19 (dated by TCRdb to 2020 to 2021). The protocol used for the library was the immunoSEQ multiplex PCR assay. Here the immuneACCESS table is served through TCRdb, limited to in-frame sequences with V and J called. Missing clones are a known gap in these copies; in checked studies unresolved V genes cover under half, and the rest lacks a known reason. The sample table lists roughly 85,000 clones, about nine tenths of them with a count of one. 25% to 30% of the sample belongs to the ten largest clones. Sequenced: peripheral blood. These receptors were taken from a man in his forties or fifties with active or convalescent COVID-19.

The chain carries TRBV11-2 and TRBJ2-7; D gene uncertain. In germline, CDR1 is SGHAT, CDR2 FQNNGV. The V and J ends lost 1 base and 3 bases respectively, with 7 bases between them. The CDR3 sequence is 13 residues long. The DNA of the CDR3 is TGTGCCAGCAGCTTAGCTAGGAACTACGAGCAGTACTTC. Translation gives CASSLARNYEQYF.

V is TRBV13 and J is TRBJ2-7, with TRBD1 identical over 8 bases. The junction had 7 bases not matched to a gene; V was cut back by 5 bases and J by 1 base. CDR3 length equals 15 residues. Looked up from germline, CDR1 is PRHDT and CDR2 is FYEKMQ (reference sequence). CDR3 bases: TGTGCCAGCAGCCCCTGGACAGGGACGTCCTACGAGCAGTACTTC. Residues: CASSPWTGTSYEQYF. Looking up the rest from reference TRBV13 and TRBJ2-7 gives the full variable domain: AAGVIQSPRHLIKEKRETATLKCYPIPRHDTVYWYQQGPGQDPQFLISFYEKMQSDKGSIPDRFSAQQFSDYHSELNMSSLELGDSALYFCASSPWTGTSYEQYFGPGTRLTVT.

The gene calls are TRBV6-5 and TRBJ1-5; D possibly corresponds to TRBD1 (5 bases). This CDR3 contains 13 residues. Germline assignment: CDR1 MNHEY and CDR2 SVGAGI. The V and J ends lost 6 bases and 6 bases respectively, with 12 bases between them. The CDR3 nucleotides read TGTGCCAGCAGCTATCAGGGCGGTCAGCCCCAGCATTTT. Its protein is CASSYQGGQPQHF.

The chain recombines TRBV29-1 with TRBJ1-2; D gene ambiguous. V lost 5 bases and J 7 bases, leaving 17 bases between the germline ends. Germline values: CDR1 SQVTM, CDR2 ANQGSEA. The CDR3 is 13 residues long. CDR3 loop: CSVLPPGSFGYTF. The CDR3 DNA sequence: TGCAGCGTTCTTCCTCCGGGGAGCTTTGGCTACACCTTC.

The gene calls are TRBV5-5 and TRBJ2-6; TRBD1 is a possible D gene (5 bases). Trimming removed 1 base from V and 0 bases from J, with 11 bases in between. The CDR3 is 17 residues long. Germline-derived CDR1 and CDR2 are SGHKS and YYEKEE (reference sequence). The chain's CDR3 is CASSLSWGLSGANVLTF. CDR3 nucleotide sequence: TGTGCCAGCAGCTTGTCGTGGGGCCTCTCTGGGGCCAACGTCCTGACTTTC.

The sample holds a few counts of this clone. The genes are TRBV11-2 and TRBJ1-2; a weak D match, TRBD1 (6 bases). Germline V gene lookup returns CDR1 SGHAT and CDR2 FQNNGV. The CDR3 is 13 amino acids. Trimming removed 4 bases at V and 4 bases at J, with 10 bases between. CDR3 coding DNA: TGTGCCAGCAGCTCCGGGACATCCTATGGCTACACCTTC. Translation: CASSSGTSYGYTF.

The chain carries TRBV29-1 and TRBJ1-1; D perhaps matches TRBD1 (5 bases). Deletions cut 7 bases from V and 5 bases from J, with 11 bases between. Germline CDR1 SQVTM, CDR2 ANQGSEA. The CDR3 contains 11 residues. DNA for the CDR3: TGCAGCGAAAAATCAGGGACTGAAGCTTTCTTT. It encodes CSEKSGTEAFF.

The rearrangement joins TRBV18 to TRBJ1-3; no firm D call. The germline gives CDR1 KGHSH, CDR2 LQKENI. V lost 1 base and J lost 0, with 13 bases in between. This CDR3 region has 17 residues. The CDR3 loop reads CASSPRYGESSGNTIYF. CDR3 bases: TGTGCCAGCTCACCACGATACGGGGAAAGCTCTGGAAACACCATATATTTT.

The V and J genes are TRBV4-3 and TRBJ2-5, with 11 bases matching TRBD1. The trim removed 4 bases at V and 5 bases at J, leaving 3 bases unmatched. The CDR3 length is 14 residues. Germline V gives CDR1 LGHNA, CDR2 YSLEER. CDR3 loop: CASSRTGGFETQYF. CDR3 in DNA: TGCGCCAGCAGCCGGACAGGGGGCTTTGAGACCCAGTACTTC.

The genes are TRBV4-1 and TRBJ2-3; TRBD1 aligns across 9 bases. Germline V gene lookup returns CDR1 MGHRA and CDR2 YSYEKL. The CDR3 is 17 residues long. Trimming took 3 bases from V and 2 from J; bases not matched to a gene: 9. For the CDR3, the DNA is TGCGCCAGCAGCCAGGCCGGGACAGGGCATATCACAGATACGCAGTATTTT. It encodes CASSQAGTGHITDTQYF.

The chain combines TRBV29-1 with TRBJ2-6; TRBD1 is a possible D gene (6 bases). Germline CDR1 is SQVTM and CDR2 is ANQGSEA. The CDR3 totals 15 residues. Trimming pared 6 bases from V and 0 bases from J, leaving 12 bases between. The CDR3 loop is CSVQQGNSGANVLTF. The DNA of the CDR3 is TGCAGCGTCCAACAGGGAAACTCTGGGGCCAACGTCCTGACTTTC.

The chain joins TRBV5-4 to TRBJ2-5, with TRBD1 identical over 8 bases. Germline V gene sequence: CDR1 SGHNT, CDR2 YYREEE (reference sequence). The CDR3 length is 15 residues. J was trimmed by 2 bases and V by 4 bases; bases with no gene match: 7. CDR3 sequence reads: CASSRPTGEQETQYF. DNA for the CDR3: TGTGCCAGCAGCCGACCGACAGGGGAACAAGAGACCCAGTACTTC. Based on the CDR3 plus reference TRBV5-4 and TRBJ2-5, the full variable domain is ETGVTQSPTHLIKTRGQQVTLRCSSQSGHNTVSWYQQALGQGPQFIFQYYREEENGRGNFPPRFSGLQFPNYSSELNVNALELDDSALYLCASSRPTGEQETQYFGPGTRLLVL.

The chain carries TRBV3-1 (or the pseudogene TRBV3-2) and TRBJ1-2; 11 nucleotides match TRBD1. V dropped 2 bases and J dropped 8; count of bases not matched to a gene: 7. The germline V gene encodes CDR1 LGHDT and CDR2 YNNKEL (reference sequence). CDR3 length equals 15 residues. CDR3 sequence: CASSQIPDRGLGYTF. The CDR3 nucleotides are TGTGCCAGCAGCCAAATCCCGGACAGGGGGCTGGGCTACACCTTC.

CDR3 bases: TGTGCCAGCACCCCCGGGTTCGGTGCCGGGGAGCTGTTTTTT. Its translation: CASTPGFGAGELFF. V is TRBV7-2 and J is TRBJ2-2, with D hard to call. This CDR3 spans 14 amino acids. The V end was cut by 7 bases, the J end by 6 bases, with 15 bases between. Looked up from germline, CDR1 is SGHTA and CDR2 is FQGNSA.

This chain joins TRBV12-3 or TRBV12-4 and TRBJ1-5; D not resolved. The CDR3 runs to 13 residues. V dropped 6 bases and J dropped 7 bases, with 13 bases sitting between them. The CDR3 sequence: CASRGGVEQPQHF. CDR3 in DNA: TGTGCCAGCAGGGGCGGGGTGGAGCAGCCCCAGCATTTT.

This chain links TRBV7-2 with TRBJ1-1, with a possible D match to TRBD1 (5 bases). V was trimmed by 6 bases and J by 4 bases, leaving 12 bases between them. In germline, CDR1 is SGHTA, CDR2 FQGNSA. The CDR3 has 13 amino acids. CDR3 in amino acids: CASRVGAGTEAFF. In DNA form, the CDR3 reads TGTGCCAGCAGGGTAGGGGCCGGCACTGAAGCTTTCTTT.

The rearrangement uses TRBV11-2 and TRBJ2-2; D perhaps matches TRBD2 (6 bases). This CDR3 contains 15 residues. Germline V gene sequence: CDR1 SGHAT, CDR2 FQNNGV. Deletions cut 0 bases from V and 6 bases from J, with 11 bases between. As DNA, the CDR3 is TGTGCCAGCAGCTTAGATCCGGGAGTCCCCGGGGAGCTGTTTTTT. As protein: CASSLDPGVPGELFF.

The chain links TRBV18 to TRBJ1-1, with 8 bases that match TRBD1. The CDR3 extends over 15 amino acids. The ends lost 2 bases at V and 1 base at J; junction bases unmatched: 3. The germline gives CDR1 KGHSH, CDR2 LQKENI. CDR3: CASSPTGTGNTEAFF. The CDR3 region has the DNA TGTGCCAGCTCACCAACCGGGACAGGGAACACTGAAGCTTTCTTT.

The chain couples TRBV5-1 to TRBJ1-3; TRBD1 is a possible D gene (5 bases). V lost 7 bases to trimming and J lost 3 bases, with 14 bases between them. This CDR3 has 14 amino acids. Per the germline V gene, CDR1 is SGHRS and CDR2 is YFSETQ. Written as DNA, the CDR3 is TGCGCCAGCGTCCCCGACAGTTATGGAAACACCATATATTTT. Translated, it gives CASVPDSYGNTIYF.

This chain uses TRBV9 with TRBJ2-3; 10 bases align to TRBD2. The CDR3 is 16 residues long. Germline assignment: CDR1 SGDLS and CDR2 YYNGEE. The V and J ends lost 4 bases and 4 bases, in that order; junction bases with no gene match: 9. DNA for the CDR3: TGTGCCAGCAGCCCCCCAGCGGGGGGGCTCGCAGATACGCAGTATTTT. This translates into CASSPPAGGLADTQYF.

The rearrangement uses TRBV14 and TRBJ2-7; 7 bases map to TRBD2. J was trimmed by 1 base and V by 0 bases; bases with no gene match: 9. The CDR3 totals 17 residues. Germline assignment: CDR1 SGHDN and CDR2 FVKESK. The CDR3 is CASSQEVAGVVSYEQYF. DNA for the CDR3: TGTGCCAGCAGCCAAGAAGTGGCGGGAGTGGTATCCTACGAGCAGTACTTC. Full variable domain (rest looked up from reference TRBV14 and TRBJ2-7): EAGVTQFPSHSVIEKGQTVTLRCDPISGHDNLYWYRRVMGKEIKFLLHFVKESKQDESGMPNNRFLAERTGGTYSTLKVQPAELEDSGVYFCASSQEVAGVVSYEQYFGPGTRLTVT.

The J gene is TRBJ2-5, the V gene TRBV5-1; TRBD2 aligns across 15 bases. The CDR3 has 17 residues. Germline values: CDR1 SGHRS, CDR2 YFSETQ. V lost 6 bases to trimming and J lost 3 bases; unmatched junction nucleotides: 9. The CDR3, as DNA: TGCGCCAGCAAAACCGGGACTAGCGGGGGGCCCAAAGAGACCCAGTACTTC. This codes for CASKTGTSGGPKETQYF.

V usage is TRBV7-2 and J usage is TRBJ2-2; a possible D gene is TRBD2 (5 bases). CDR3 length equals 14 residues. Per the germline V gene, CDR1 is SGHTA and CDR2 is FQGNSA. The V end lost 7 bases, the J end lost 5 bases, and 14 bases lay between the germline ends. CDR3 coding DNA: TGTGCCAGCATGAAGGCTACGGGAACCGGGGAGCTGTTTTTT. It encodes CASMKATGTGELFF.

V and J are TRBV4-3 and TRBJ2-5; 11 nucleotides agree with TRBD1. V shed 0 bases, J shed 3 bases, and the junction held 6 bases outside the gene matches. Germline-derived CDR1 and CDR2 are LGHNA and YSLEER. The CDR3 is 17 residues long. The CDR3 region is CASSQDRDRGFKETQYF. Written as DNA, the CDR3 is TGCGCCAGCAGCCAAGACCGGGACAGGGGGTTCAAAGAGACCCAGTACTTC.

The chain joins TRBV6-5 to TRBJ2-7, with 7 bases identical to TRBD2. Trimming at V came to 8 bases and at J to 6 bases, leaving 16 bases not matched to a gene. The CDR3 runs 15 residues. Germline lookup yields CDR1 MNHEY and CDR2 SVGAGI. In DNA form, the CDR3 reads TGTGCCAGCGGGAGGGAAAGCCCCCCTTCGCGCGAGCAGTACTTC. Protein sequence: CASGRESPPSREQYF.